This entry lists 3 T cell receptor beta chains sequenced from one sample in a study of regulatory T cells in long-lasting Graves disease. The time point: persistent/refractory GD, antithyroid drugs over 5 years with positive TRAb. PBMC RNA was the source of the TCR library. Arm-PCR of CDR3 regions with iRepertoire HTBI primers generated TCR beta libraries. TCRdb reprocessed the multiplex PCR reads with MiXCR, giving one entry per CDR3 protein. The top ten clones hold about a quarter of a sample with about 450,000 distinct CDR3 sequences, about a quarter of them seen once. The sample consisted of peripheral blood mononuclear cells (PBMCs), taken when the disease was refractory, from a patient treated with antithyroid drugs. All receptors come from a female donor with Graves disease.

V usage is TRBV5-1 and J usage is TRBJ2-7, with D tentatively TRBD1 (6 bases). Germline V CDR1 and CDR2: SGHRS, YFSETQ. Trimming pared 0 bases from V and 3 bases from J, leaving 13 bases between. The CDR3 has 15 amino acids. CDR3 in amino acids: CASSLAGQKDYEQYF. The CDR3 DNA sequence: TGCGCCAGCAGCTTGGCAGGACAGAAAGACTACGAGCAGTACTTC.

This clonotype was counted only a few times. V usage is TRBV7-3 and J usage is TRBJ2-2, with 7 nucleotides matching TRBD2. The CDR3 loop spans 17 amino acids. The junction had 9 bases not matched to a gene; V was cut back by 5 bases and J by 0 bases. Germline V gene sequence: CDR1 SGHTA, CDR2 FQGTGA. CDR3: CASSPMRGGTNTGELFF. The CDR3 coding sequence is TGTGCCAGCAGCCCCATGAGGGGAGGGACGAACACCGGGGAGCTGTTTTTT.

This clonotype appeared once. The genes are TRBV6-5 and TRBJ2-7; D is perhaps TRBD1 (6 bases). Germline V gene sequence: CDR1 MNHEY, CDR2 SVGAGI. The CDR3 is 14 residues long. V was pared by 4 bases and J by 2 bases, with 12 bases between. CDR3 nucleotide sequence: TGTGCCAGCAGTTCCACTACAGGGACCTACGAGCAGTACTTC. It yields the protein CASSSTTGTYEQYF.